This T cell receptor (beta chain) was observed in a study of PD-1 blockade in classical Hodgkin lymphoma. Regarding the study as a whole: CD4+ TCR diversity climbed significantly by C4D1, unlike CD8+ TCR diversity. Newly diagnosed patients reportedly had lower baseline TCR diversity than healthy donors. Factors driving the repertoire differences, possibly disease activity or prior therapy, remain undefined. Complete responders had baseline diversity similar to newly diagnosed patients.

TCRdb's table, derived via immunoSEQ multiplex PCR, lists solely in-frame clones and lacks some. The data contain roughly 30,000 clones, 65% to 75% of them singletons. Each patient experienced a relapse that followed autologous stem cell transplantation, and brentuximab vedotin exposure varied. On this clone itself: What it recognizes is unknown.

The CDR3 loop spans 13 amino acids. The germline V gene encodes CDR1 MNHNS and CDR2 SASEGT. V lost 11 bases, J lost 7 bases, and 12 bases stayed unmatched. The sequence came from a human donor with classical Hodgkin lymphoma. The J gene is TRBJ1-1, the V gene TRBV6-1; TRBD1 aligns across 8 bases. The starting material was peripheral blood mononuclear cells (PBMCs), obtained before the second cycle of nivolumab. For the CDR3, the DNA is TGTGCCGGATCGCTTCAGGGGGCGAGTGAAGCTTTCTTT. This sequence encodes CAGSLQGASEAFF.